This TCR beta chain was sequenced in a study of cytomegalovirus exposure and HLA in healthy donors. Overall study results and limits: A later analysis found common viral pathogens apparently linked to several of the most significant clusters.

Turning to this clone: Its antigen is unidentified.

The PCR used 60 Vbeta and 13 Jbeta primers. Sequencing was performed with immunoSEQ multiplex PCR; in TCRdb, only in-frame clones are kept and a portion is missing. The sample contains over 150,000 clones, roughly 70% of which appear only once. Specimen: PBMCs. The clonotype was recovered from a woman in her twenties or thirties in good health and CMV-seronegative.

The CDR3 protein is CASSEGGLGGDLAFF. The CDR3 nucleotides read TGTGCCAGCAGCGAGGGGGGGTTGGGAGGGGATTTGGCTTTCTTT. The chain carries TRBV9 and TRBJ1-1, with a weak D call TRBD1 (6 bases). V lost 3 bases and J 11 bases, leaving 23 bases between the germline ends. Germline V gene data show CDR1 as SGDLS and CDR2 as YYNGEE. The CDR3 consists of 15 residues.